This T cell receptor (beta chain) was sequenced during a study of T cell repertoires in cytomegalovirus infection. Study-level background: The authors used CMV epitopes that were HLA-C-restricted (recently identified) and HLA-B-restricted (well studied). Signatures in public TCR beta sequences pointed to both CMV infection and matching HLA type.

This clonotype appeared a few times. Its cognate antigen is unknown. TCRdb processed the reads anew with MiXCR; each CDR3 protein has one entry. The table includes some 700,000 distinct CDR3 sequences, approximately 33% detected once. Losses at the gene ends were 4 bases for V and 3 bases for J; bases not matched to a gene: 14. Germline V CDR1 and CDR2: SGHNT, YYREEE (reference sequence). The CDR3 consists of 18 residues. Sequencing used cultured PBMCs, obtained from culture after CMV antigen stimulation. The receptor was isolated from a human donor in good health (CMV status not recorded). Some clones in this sample may be carry-over from other donors' samples. The chain combines TRBV5-4 with TRBJ2-5, with 11 positions matching TRBD2. CDR3: CASSPMPGRLAGKETQYF. As DNA, the CDR3 is TGTGCCAGCAGCCCAATGCCTGGCCGACTAGCGGGGAAAGAGACCCAGTACTTC. The full variable domain, rest sourced from reference TRBV5-4 and TRBJ2-5, is ETGVTQSPTHLIKTRGQQVTLRCSSQSGHNTVSWYQQALGQGPQFIFQYYREEENGRGNFPPRFSGLQFPNYSSELNVNALELDDSALYLCASSPMPGRLAGKETQYFGPGTRLLVL.